Listed below are T cell receptor beta chains from one sample, sequenced in a study of CD4 T cells in relation to SARS-CoV-2 and coronaviruses. These receptors' antigens are unknown. This table comes from immunoSEQ multiplex PCR, and its TCRdb copy is limited to in-frame clones, with some not included. The data show 20,000 or so clones, 78% seen once. Sequences were obtained from CD4+ T cells from PBMCs, cultured in vitro. Receptors were obtained from a human donor in good health. CDR3s include the opening cysteine and the closing phenylalanine or tryptophan. D genes are given only for firm matches. Not every row has a clone size; where given, it reads once, few, many or a size class.

cdr3_nt,cdr3_aa,v_call,j_call,clone_size,d_call
TGTGCCAGCAGTCTTCAGGGGAACTATGGCTACACCTTC,CASSLQGNYGYTF,TRBV12-3/TRBV12-4,TRBJ1-2,-,-
TGTGCCACCAGCAGAGTTATGAGCGTTGGCACAGATACGCAGTATTTT,CATSRVMSVGTDTQYF,TRBV15,TRBJ2-3,-,-
TGTGCCAGCACCCAGAGAGGGACAGCCTACGAGCAGTACTTC,CASTQRGTAYEQYF,TRBV5-5,TRBJ2-7,-,TRBD1
TGTGCCAGCAGTTTTGGGGTGCGGGACACTGAAGCTTTCTTT,CASSFGVRDTEAFF,TRBV28,TRBJ1-1,-,-
TGTGCCAGCAGCTTGGCCGGGACAGATGAAAAACTGTTTTTT,CASSLAGTDEKLFF,TRBV5-6,TRBJ1-4,-,TRBD1
TGCGCCAGCAGTGACCAGCCCAATGAGCAGTTCTTC,CASSDQPNEQFF,TRBV10-1,TRBJ2-1,once,-
TGTGCCAGCAGCTCCTTATACAATGAGCAGTTCTTC,CASSSLYNEQFF,TRBV7-8,TRBJ2-1,once,-
TGCAGTGCTAGTCCCGGAGCACCTGGAAACACCATATATTTT,CSASPGAPGNTIYF,TRBV20-1,TRBJ1-3,-,-
TGTGCCAGCAGCTTTTTGAGTCGCGGGGGAAATGAGCAGTTCTTC,CASSFLSRGGNEQFF,TRBV5-5,TRBJ2-1,-,TRBD2
TGCGCCAGCAGCTTGGCTCTGAGCTCCTACAATGAGCAGTTCTTC,CASSLALSSYNEQFF,TRBV5-1,TRBJ2-1,-,-
TGTGCCACCAGTGATCCTGGACAGGGGGCCTACGAGCAGTACTTC,CATSDPGQGAYEQYF,TRBV24-1,TRBJ2-7,-,TRBD1
TGTGCCAGCAGCTTAACCGGGGGCACCGGGGAGCTGTTTTTT,CASSLTGGTGELFF,TRBV7-2,TRBJ2-2,once,-
TGTGCCACCAGTGATGGAAACTTGCAAGAGACCCAGTACTTC,CATSDGNLQETQYF,TRBV24-1,TRBJ2-5,-,-
TGTGCCATCAGTGACGACGGGCTGGGTCTAGGGACCTTC,CAISDDGLGLGTF,TRBV10-3,TRBJ1-2,-,-
TGTGCCAGCAGCCAGGGGGCGGGAGTGGCAGATACGCAGTATTTT,CASSQGAGVADTQYF,TRBV5-6,TRBJ2-3,-,-
TGTGCCAGCAGCAACCGGGCCTCGAGGGAGCCCCAGCATTTT,CASSNRASREPQHF,TRBV5-6,TRBJ1-5,-,-
TGTGCCAGCAGCAGGGGACAGGGGCCCAACTCCTACGAGCAGTACTTC,CASSRGQGPNSYEQYF,TRBV5-6,TRBJ2-7,-,TRBD1
TGTGCCAGCAGCCAAGATCGGTGGGGTCAGACGGGAGCCGACAATGAGCAGTTCTTC,CASSQDRWGQTGADNEQFF,TRBV4-2,TRBJ2-1,-,-
TGTGCCAGTAGTATAGACCATAGGGACCCCTCCTATGGCTACACCTTC,CASSIDHRDPSYGYTF,TRBV19,TRBJ1-2,-,-
TGTGCCAGCAGTCGAACGGGTACTGGGGCCAACGTCCTGACTTTC,CASSRTGTGANVLTF,TRBV5-4,TRBJ2-6,once,-
TGTGCCAGCAGCCGATTACAGGGAGAGCCCCAGCATTTT,CASSRLQGEPQHF,TRBV4-2,TRBJ1-5,-,-
TGTGCCAGCAGCTACCGGGACGCGGGGACCGGGGAGCTGTTTTTT,CASSYRDAGTGELFF,TRBV7-3,TRBJ2-2,few,-
TGTGCCAGCAGCAGAAACGGACTAGCGGTCTCCTACAATGAGCAGTTCTTC,CASSRNGLAVSYNEQFF,TRBV7-2,TRBJ2-1,-,TRBD2
TGCGCCAGCAGCTTGGGCGGGACAGGGGGGGATCAGCCCCAGCATTTT,CASSLGGTGGDQPQHF,TRBV5-1,TRBJ1-5,-,TRBD1
TGTGCCACCAGTGACCGGACATTCTACCAAGAGACCCAGTACTTC,CATSDRTFYQETQYF,TRBV24-1,TRBJ2-5,-,-
TGTGCCAGCAGCCAACACAGGGAGAATCAGCCCCAGCATTTT,CASSQHRENQPQHF,TRBV3-1/TRBV3-2,TRBJ1-5,-,-
TGTGCCACCAGTGTCCCGCCCCAGAATGGGGGCCTTCACAATGAGCAGTTCTTC,CATSVPPQNGGLHNEQFF,TRBV24-1,TRBJ2-1,few,-
TGTGCCAGCAGCCCTCAGGGACAAATGAACACTGAAGCTTTCTTT,CASSPQGQMNTEAFF,TRBV9,TRBJ1-1,few,-
TGTGCCAGTAGCCCACAGGGAACCTACAATGAGCAGTTCTTC,CASSPQGTYNEQFF,TRBV19,TRBJ2-1,-,-
TGTGCCAGCAGCGAACGACAGGACAATGAGCAGTTCTTC,CASSERQDNEQFF,TRBV9,TRBJ2-1,-,-
TGTGCCAGCAGCTGGGTCCCCTACAATGAGCAGTTCTTC,CASSWVPYNEQFF,TRBV5-8,TRBJ2-1,-,-
TGCGCCAGCACTCGACTAGATCAGTGCAATGAGCAGTTCTTC,CASTRLDQCNEQFF,TRBV23-1,TRBJ2-1,-,-
TGTGCCAGTCAAAATTGGGGGCTGGATGAGCAGTTCTTC,CASQNWGLDEQFF,TRBV19,TRBJ2-1,-,-
TGCGCCAGCAGCTTACCCATGCCAACCTACAATGAGCAGTTCTTC,CASSLPMPTYNEQFF,TRBV5-1,TRBJ2-1,few,-
TGTGCCAGCAGCTTAAAACAGGGTTTTAATGAGCAGTTCTTC,CASSLKQGFNEQFF,TRBV7-9,TRBJ2-1,-,-
TGCGCCAGCAGTCCTGACAGGTCCCCTGAAGCTTTCTTT,CASSPDRSPEAFF,TRBV5-1,TRBJ1-1,-,-
TGTGCCAGCAGCCAAGTAGCGCCGAACACTGAAGCTTTCTTT,CASSQVAPNTEAFF,TRBV4-2,TRBJ1-1,few,-
TGTGCCAGCAGTGAACTGGGGACTAGTTTAGAGACCCAGTACTTC,CASSELGTSLETQYF,TRBV6-1,TRBJ2-5,-,TRBD2
TGTGCCAGCAGTGGGGGACAGCTATTTGAAGCTTTCTTT,CASSGGQLFEAFF,TRBV28,TRBJ1-1,-,TRBD1
TGTGCCAGCAGCCAAGGGGCACTAGCGGGAGGGCATGCCGGGGAGCTGTTTTTT,CASSQGALAGGHAGELFF,TRBV4-2,TRBJ2-2,-,TRBD2
TGTGCCTGGAGTGCCAGTGTCACAGAAGGCTACACCTTC,CAWSASVTEGYTF,TRBV30,TRBJ1-2,-,-
TGTGCCAGCAGCTTTGACGACACTGAAGCTTTCTTT,CASSFDDTEAFF,TRBV7-9,TRBJ1-1,few,-
TGTGCCAGCAGCGCGACAGGGAGCAATCAGCCCCAGCATTTT,CASSATGSNQPQHF,TRBV7-8,TRBJ1-5,-,TRBD1
TGTGCCAGCAGCTCAGGGGACAGGGCCCATGGCTACACCTTC,CASSSGDRAHGYTF,TRBV5-6,TRBJ1-2,-,TRBD1
TGTGCCTGGATTCATCTGGGACTAGATACGCAGTATTTT,CAWIHLGLDTQYF,TRBV30,TRBJ2-3,-,-
TGCGCCAGCAGTCGCGGGACAGGCGGCCTCGAGCAGTACTTC,CASSRGTGGLEQYF,TRBV5-1,TRBJ2-7,once,TRBD1
TGTGCCAGCAGCTTGGCCGGACAGCTGAACACTGAAGCTTTCTTT,CASSLAGQLNTEAFF,TRBV5-5,TRBJ1-1,-,-
TGTGCCAGCAGCTCACGACAGGGTCTCAATCAGCCCCAGCATTTT,CASSSRQGLNQPQHF,TRBV5-6,TRBJ1-5,-,TRBD1
TGTGCCAGCAGTTTCCATCCACGGACTCGCCAAGAGACCCAGTACTTC,CASSFHPRTRQETQYF,TRBV6-5,TRBJ2-5,once,-
TGTGCCAGCAGCTTTACTTTGGACAGGTATGATTCACGGGCCACTGAAGCTTTCTTT,CASSFTLDRYDSRATEAFF,TRBV7-2,TRBJ1-1,-,TRBD1